These 31 T cell receptor beta chains originate from one sample sequenced in a study of diagnostic markers for celiac disease. TCRdb reprocessed the reads, with one entry per CDR3 protein and no DNA. The table for this sample gives about 7,500 distinct CDR3 sequences. Sequencing was performed on either unsorted cells or a sorted T cell fraction (not recorded which). These receptors came from a human donor. This table probably holds off-target reads from a library built for another chain.

The V gene is TRBV27, the J gene TRBJ1-2; TCRdb reports TRBD1, a call that lacks DNA to check it against. The CDR3 length is 16 residues. CDR1 is MNHEY and CDR2 is SMNVEV in the germline V gene (reference sequence). The CDR3 is CASTLTGGWTPYGYTF.

This chain links TRBV30 with TRBJ1-2; the TCRdb call, TRBD1, lacks DNA for checking. The CDR3 is 13 residues long. Germline V gene data show CDR1 as GTSNPN and CDR2 as SVGIG (reference sequence). CDR3 sequence reads: CAWWTGTDYGYTF.

This CDR3 reads CASSLEVAIAGVYEQYF. The V gene is TRBV5-1, the J gene TRBJ2-7; there is no DNA to check the TCRdb D call of TRBD2. CDR1 is SGHRS and CDR2 is YFSETQ in the germline V gene. The CDR3 loop spans 17 amino acids.

This clonotype counts as medium-sized by frequency. V gene TRBV20-1 combines with J gene TRBJ2-7. The germline V gene encodes CDR1 DFQATT and CDR2 SNEGSKA (reference sequence). The CDR3 consists of 12 residues. Here the CDR3 reads CSAIGSTYEQYF.

By frequency, this clonotype is medium-sized. Here the CDR3 reads CASSSRGLYNEQFF. The gene calls are TRBV5-1 and TRBJ2-1; the TCRdb D gene call, TRBD1, has no DNA to confirm it. Germline CDR1 is SGHRS and CDR2 is YFSETQ. This CDR3 is built from 14 residues.

The V call is TRBV5-1, the J call TRBJ2-2; the D call of TRBD2 rests on TCRdb alone, since no DNA is present to check it. The CDR3 has 14 residues. Germline V CDR1 and CDR2: SGHRS, YFSETQ. CDR3 residues: CASSLEAGFGELFF.

V gene TRBV20-1 combines with J gene TRBJ2-2; the D call of TRBD2 rests on TCRdb alone, since no DNA is present to check it. The CDR3 has 16 residues. CDR1 is DFQATT, CDR2 SNEGSKA, per germline (reference sequence). The CDR3: CSAQIAGGEWTGELFF.

The chain is built from TRBV28 and TRBJ2-5; no DNA is available, so the TRBD2 call from TCRdb remains unchecked. In germline, CDR1 is MDHEN, CDR2 SYDVKM. This CDR3 comprises 12 residues. This chain's CDR3 is CASSPPIGTQYF.

The V gene is TRBV7-2, the J gene TRBJ1-5. Germline CDR1 is SGHTA and CDR2 is FQGNSA. The CDR3 loop spans 13 amino acids. The chain's CDR3 is CASSLDRNQPQHF.

The chain links TRBV7-8 to TRBJ2-3; the D gene TCRdb calls, TRBD1, cannot be checked with no DNA. Germline V CDR1 and CDR2: SGHVS, FQNEAQ. The CDR3 length is 13 residues. CDR3: CASSRRQADTQYF. The full variable domain, in which reference TRBV7-8 and TRBJ2-3 provide the parts outside the CDR3, is GAGVSQSPRYKVAKRGQDVALRCDPISGHVSLFWYQQALGQGPEFLTYFQNEAQLDKSGLPSDRFFAERPEGSVSTLKIQRTQQEDSAVYLCASSRRQADTQYFGPGTRLTVL.

The chain joins TRBV7-6 to TRBJ1-2. The germline V gene has CDR1 SGHVS and CDR2 FNYEAQ. The CDR3 spans 13 residues. CDR3 residues: CASSLNGLDGYTF.

This clonotype is identified as medium-sized from frequency. The V and J genes are TRBV5-1 and TRBJ1-1; TCRdb reports TRBD1, a call that lacks DNA to check it against. The CDR3 loop spans 14 amino acids. Germline values: CDR1 SGHRS, CDR2 YFSETQ. This chain's CDR3 is CASSPQLGPVEAFF.

CDR3 in amino acids: CASSPGGGETQYF. The genes are TRBV18 and TRBJ2-5; TCRdb names TRBD2, which stays unverified in the absence of DNA. This CDR3 has 13 amino acids. Germline V gene data show CDR1 as KGHSH and CDR2 as LQKENI. Supplemented by reference TRBV18 and TRBJ2-5, the full variable domain reads NAGVMQNPRHLVRRRGQEARLRCSPMKGHSHVYWYRQLPEEGLKFMVYLQKENIIDESGMPKERFSAEFPKEGPSILRIQQVVRGDSAAYFCASSPGGGETQYFGPGTRLLVL.

The J gene is TRBJ2-5, the V gene TRBV18; the TCRdb call, TRBD1, lacks DNA for checking. CDR1 and CDR2 (germline): KGHSH, LQKENI. This CDR3 is 15 amino acids long. This chain's CDR3 is CASSPPTGGRETQYF. Using reference TRBV18 and TRBJ2-5 for the parts outside the CDR3, the full variable domain is NAGVMQNPRHLVRRRGQEARLRCSPMKGHSHVYWYRQLPEEGLKFMVYLQKENIIDESGMPKERFSAEFPKEGPSILRIQQVVRGDSAAYFCASSPPTGGRETQYFGPGTRLLVL.

The chain links TRBV3-1 to TRBJ1-1. This CDR3 comprises 15 residues. Germline CDR1 and CDR2: LGHDT and YNNKEL (reference sequence). The CDR3 region is CASSQSTGMNTEAFF.

CDR3 amino acids: CASSLEGPQVTEAFF. V usage is TRBV5-1 and J usage is TRBJ1-1; there is no DNA to check the TCRdb D call of TRBD1. Germline V gene lookup returns CDR1 SGHRS and CDR2 YFSETQ. The CDR3 is made up of 15 amino acids.

The J gene is TRBJ2-5, the V gene TRBV7-6; the D call of TRBD1 rests on TCRdb alone, since no DNA is present to check it. The CDR3 is 14 amino acids. Germline V CDR1 and CDR2: SGHVS, FNYEAQ. This CDR3 reads CASSSGTGVETQYF.

The rearrangement links TRBV5-1 to TRBJ2-1; as DNA is missing, the TRBD1 call by TCRdb cannot be tested. CDR1 and CDR2 from the germline V gene are SGHRS and YFSETQ. The CDR3 length is 14 residues. The CDR3 sequence: CASGRGGPGYEQFF.

J is TRBJ2-2 and V is TRBV5-4; TCRdb selects TRBD1, and the lack of DNA leaves this call unchecked. CDR1 is SGHNT and CDR2 is YYREEE in the germline V gene (reference sequence). The CDR3 has 16 residues. The CDR3 sequence: CASSPPEGSITGELFF.

The chain combines TRBV13 with TRBJ2-7. The CDR3 runs to 12 residues. Germline V gene data show CDR1 as PRHDT and CDR2 as FYEKMQ (reference sequence). CDR3 sequence reads: CASSKEGYEQYF.

The chain couples TRBV19 to TRBJ2-3. This CDR3 comprises 13 residues. The V gene's germline CDR1 is LNHDA and CDR2 SQIVND (reference sequence). CDR3 sequence reads: CASSETVTDTQYF.

This chain connects TRBV10-3 to TRBJ1-2. The CDR3 has 13 amino acids. CDR1 ENHRY and CDR2 SYGVKD come from the germline V gene. CDR3 sequence reads: CAINPSWGYGYTF.

The chain combines TRBV28 with TRBJ2-1. The CDR3 spans 17 residues. Germline CDR1 MDHEN, CDR2 SYDVKM. CDR3 residues: CASSFWIGGTPYNEQFF.

The V call is TRBV29-1, the J call TRBJ1-1; TCRdb selects TRBD1, and the lack of DNA leaves this call unchecked. Germline CDR1 SQVTM, CDR2 ANQGSEA. This CDR3 is built from 13 residues. The CDR3 spells CSASREERPEAFF.

Judged by frequency, this clonotype is medium-sized (0.01 to 0.1%). The chain is built from TRBV5-1 and TRBJ2-1; the TCRdb call, TRBD2, lacks DNA for checking. Germline V lookup: CDR1 SGHRS, CDR2 YFSETQ. This CDR3 comprises 14 residues. Here the CDR3 reads CASSLNSGRDEQFF.

Frequency places this clonotype as medium-sized. The CDR3 loop reads CASSMDDYEQYF. The chain employs TRBV6-5 and TRBJ2-7. Germline V gene data show CDR1 as MNHEY and CDR2 as SVGAGI. CDR3 length: 12 residues.

V gene TRBV6-5 combines with J gene TRBJ1-5; TCRdb's D call of TRBD1 is untestable without DNA. The CDR3 sequence is 20 residues long. Germline loops: CDR1 MNHEY, CDR2 SVGAGI. The CDR3 loop is CASSYSPPGGRGYSNQPQHF.

This clonotype is medium-sized by frequency. The rearrangement uses TRBV7-8 and TRBJ1-6; TCRdb's D call, TRBD1, is unchecked because there is no DNA. This CDR3 has 16 amino acids. Germline-derived CDR1 and CDR2 are SGHVS and FQNEAQ. The CDR3 protein is CASSLGPGQGDSPLHF.

This clonotype registers medium-sized by frequency. The V gene is TRBV28, the J gene TRBJ2-2. This CDR3 region has 14 residues. Germline V CDR1 and CDR2: MDHEN, SYDVKM. The CDR3 sequence is CASNTKAGTGELFF.

This clonotype is medium-sized by frequency. The CDR3 spells CAISEGREGDTQYF. The chain recombines TRBV10-3 with TRBJ2-3; absent DNA, TCRdb's TRBD2 call cannot be checked. The CDR3 covers 14 residues. The germline CDR1 and CDR2 sequences are ENHRY and SYGVKD.

The chain recombines TRBV4-1 with TRBJ1-1. The CDR3 contains 15 residues. Germline values: CDR1 MGHRA, CDR2 YSYEKL. This CDR3 is CASSQDSNRGTEAFF.